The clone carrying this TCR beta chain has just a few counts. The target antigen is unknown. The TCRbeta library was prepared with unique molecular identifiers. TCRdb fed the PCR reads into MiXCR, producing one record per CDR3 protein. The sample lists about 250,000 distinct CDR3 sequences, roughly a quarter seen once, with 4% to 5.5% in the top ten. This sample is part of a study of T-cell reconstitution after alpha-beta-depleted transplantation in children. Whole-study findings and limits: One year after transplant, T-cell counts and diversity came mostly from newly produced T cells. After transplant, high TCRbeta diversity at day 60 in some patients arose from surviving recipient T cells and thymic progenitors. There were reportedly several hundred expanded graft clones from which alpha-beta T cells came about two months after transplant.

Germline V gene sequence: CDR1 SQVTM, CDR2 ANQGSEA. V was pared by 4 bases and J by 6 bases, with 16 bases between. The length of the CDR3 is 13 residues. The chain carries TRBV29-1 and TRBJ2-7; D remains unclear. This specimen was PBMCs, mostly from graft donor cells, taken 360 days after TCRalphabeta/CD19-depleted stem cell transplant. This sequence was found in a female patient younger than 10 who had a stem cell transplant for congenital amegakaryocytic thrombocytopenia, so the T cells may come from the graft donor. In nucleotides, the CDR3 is TGCAGCGTTGGATTGGCATCCCCTCGCGAGCAGTACTTC. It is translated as CSVGLASPREQYF.